These 13 T cell receptor beta chains were sequenced from one sample in a study of tumor-infiltrating lymphocytes in primary liver carcinoma. TCR beta cDNA was prepared out of roughly 500 ng total RNA by means of a constant-region primer. ARM-PCR was slightly modified, and three nested multiplex PCR rounds with it gave rise to the TCR beta libraries. Use of TRBV1-TRBV30 forward primers with a C-beta reverse primer characterized the first two PCR rounds, which lasted 10 cycles each. TCRdb independently ran MiXCR on the multiplex PCR reads; one entry per CDR3 protein. The sample yields some 190,000 distinct CDR3 sequences, 50% to 75% seen once. Unsorted whole blood served as the source of blood RNA, and germline DNA was extracted as well. Sequenced: peripheral blood. These receptors all come from a middle-aged man with primary liver carcinoma and hepatitis B virus infection.

Note on this clonotype: A single base separates this from a much larger clone, so it may be a read error. This rearrangement joins TRBV11-2 to TRBJ1-2; tentatively, D is TRBD1 (6 bases). The V end lost 1 base, the J end lost 5 bases, and 14 bases lay between the germline ends. CDR1 is SGHAT and CDR2 is FQNNGV in the germline V gene. The CDR3 is made up of 15 amino acids. For the CDR3, the DNA is TGTGCCAGCAGCTTAGGGGCAGGGGCCTTTTATGGCTACACCTTC. Its protein product is CASSLGAGAFYGYTF.

This clonotype appeared a few times. The chain combines TRBV5-1 with TRBJ2-6; tentatively, D is TRBD1 (6 bases). Trimming took 4 bases from V and 2 from J, leaving 13 bases between them. Germline CDR1 and CDR2: SGHRS and YFSETQ. The CDR3 runs to 16 residues. DNA for the CDR3: TGCGCCAGCAGCACAGGGTCTCAAGCTGGGGCCAACGTCCTGACTTTC. As protein: CASSTGSQAGANVLTF.

This clonotype was observed a handful of times. A read error may account for a junction end that differs from germline. This chain uses TRBV11-1 with TRBJ2-1; no clear D gene. The germline CDR1 and CDR2 sequences are SGHAT and FQDESV (reference sequence). The CDR3 is made up of 13 amino acids. CDR3: CASSLAAYNEQFF. CDR3 coding DNA: TGTGCCAGCAGCTTAGCGGCTTACAACGAGCAGTTCTTC.

This clonotype came up once. The CDR3 does not end in the conserved phenylalanine or tryptophan, so this is likely a read error. The chain has TRBV11-2 and TRBJ1-2; D is ambiguous. The CDR3 covers 13 residues. The germline gives CDR1 SGHAT, CDR2 FQNNGV. The CDR3 coding sequence is TGTGCCAGCAGCTTAGAAGGAAACTATGGTTACACCGTC. It encodes CASSLEGNYGYTV.

The sample holds a few counts of this clonotype. The rearrangement joins TRBV6-1 to TRBJ2-1; 9 nucleotides align to TRBD2. With V trimmed by 4 bases and J by 12 bases, 4 bases remained unmatched. Germline CDR1 MNHNS, CDR2 SASEGT. The CDR3 contains 12 residues. CDR3 residues: CASSALAGRQFF. CDR3 bases: TGTGCCAGCAGTGCTCTAGCGGGAAGGCAGTTCTTC.

This clonotype appeared many times. V is TRBV12-5 and J is TRBJ1-4; 12 bases line up with TRBD1. CDR1 is LGHNT and CDR2 is FRNRAP in the germline V gene. V was pared by 4 bases and J by 8 bases, with 2 bases of the junction left unmatched. This CDR3 has 14 residues. DNA for the CDR3: TGTGCTAGTGGTTCCGGGACAGGGGGCGAAAAACTGTTTTTT. Translated, it gives CASGSGTGGEKLFF. Filled out from reference TRBV12-5 and TRBJ1-4, the complete variable domain reads DARVTQTPRHKVTEMGQEVTMRCQPILGHNTVFWYRQTMMQGLELLAYFRNRAPLDDSGMPKDRFSAEMPDATLATLKIQPSEPRDSAVYFCASGSGTGGEKLFFGSGTQLSVL.

The chain has TRBV5-1 and TRBJ1-1; D gene uncertain. This CDR3 spans 16 amino acids. The germline V gene encodes CDR1 SGHRS and CDR2 YFSETQ. The V gene lost 4 bases and the J gene lost 3 bases, with 19 bases spanning the gap. The CDR3, as DNA: TGCGCCAGCAGCATTTTTCCGACCGCTAAACACACTGAAGCTTTCTTT. Protein: CASSIFPTAKHTEAFF.

There are a few counts of this clonotype. The chain uses TRBV6-2 or TRBV6-3 and TRBJ1-2; perhaps TRBD1 as D (5 bases). The germline CDR1 and CDR2 sequences are MNHEY and SVGEGT. CDR3 size: 13 residues. The germline V and J ends were trimmed by 4 bases and 2 bases, with 8 bases remaining between them. The DNA of the CDR3 is TGTGCCAGCAGTTGGACAAGGAACTATGGCTACACCTTC. Protein product: CASSWTRNYGYTF.

Worth noting for this clonotype: The junction and the germline gene differ at one end; a read error may be behind it. V and J are TRBV6-6 and TRBJ2-7; D may be TRBD2 (7 bases). Germline V gives CDR1 MNHNY, CDR2 SVGAGI (reference sequence). The CDR3 runs to 16 residues. CDR3 sequence (DNA): TGTGGCAGCAGTTACCTCTTCTCGGGGGGCTCTTACGAGCAGTACTTC. Its translation is CGSSYLFSGGSYEQYF.

The V call is TRBV12-3 or TRBV12-4, the J call TRBJ2-1, with a weak D call TRBD2 (5 bases). V was pared by 7 bases and J by 2 bases, with 18 bases between. The CDR3 has 16 residues. This CDR3 reads CASTAAVDFTYNEQFF. The DNA for the CDR3 is TGTGCCAGCACCGCAGCAGTGGACTTCACCTACAATGAGCAGTTCTTC.

As for this clonotype: A much larger clone sits a single nucleotide away, making a read error possible. The V gene is TRBV11-1, the J gene TRBJ2-3; 12 nucleotides agree with TRBD2. This CDR3 region has 20 residues. V lost 7 bases to trimming and J lost 3 bases; unmatched junction nucleotides: 20. Looked up from germline, CDR1 is SGHAT and CDR2 is FQDESV (reference sequence). The CDR3 sequence: CASNLSRLAGGPGLTDTQYF. For the CDR3, the DNA is TGTGCCAGCAACCTCAGTAGGCTAGCGGGAGGGCCGGGTTTGACAGATACGCAGTATTTT.

This clonotype is a singleton in its sample. V is TRBV18 and J is TRBJ1-6, with TRBD1 matching 7 bases. The CDR3 contains 13 residues. Germline loops: CDR1 KGHSH, CDR2 LQKENI. J was trimmed by 9 bases and V by 6 bases; bases with no gene match: 5. CDR3 sequence reads: CASSGTVGSPLHF. The CDR3 nucleotides read TGTGCCAGCTCCGGGACAGTTGGTTCACCCCTCCACTTT.

This chain uses TRBV11-2 with TRBJ2-7; D unclear. This CDR3 has 13 amino acids. Trimming removed 10 bases from V and 5 bases from J, with 18 bases in between. Germline V gives CDR1 SGHAT, CDR2 FQNNGV. The CDR3 is CANSPQVGHEQYF. The CDR3 coding sequence is TGTGCCAACAGTCCCCAAGTAGGGCACGAGCAGTACTTC. Together with reference TRBV11-2 and TRBJ2-7, the CDR3 gives the full variable domain: EAGVAQSPRYKIIEKRQSVAFWCNPISGHATLYWYQQILGQGPKLLIQFQNNGVVDDSQLPKDRFSAERLKGVDSTLKIQPAKLEDSAVYLCANSPQVGHEQYFGPGTRLTVT.